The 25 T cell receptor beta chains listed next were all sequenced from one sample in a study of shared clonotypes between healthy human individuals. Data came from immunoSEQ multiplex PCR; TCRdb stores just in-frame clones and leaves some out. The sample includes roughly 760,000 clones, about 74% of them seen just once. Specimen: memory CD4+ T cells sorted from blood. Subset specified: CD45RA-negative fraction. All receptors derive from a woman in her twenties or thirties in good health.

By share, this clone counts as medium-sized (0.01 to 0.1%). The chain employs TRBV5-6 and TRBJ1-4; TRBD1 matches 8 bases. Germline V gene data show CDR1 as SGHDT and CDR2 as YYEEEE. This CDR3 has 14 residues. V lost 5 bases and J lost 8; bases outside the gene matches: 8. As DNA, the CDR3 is TGTGCCAGCAGAACTCAGGGGGCAGGCGAAAAACTGTTTTTT. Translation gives CASRTQGAGEKLFF.

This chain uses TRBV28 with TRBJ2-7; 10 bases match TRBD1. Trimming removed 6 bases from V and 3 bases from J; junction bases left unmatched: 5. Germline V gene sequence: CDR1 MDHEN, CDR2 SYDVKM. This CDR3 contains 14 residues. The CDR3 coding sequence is TGTGCCAGCAGCCGTGGGACAGGGGACTACGAGCAGTACTTC. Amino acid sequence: CASSRGTGDYEQYF.

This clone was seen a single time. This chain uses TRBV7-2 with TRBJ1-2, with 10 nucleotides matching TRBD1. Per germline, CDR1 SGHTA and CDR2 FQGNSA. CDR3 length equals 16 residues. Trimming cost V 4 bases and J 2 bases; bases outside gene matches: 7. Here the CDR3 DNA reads TGTGCCAGCAGCTCCCATGTGGGACAGGGGAACTATGGCTACACCTTC. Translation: CASSSHVGQGNYGYTF.

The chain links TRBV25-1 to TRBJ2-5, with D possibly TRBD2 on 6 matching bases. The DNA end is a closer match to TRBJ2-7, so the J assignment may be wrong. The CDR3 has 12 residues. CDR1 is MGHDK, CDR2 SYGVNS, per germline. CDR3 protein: CASGTGTYEQYF. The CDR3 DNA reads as TGTGCCAGCGGGACTGGAACCTACGAGCAGTACTTC.

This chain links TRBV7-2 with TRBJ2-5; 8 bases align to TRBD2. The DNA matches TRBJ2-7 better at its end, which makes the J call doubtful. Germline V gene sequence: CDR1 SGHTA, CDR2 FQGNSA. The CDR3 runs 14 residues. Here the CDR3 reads CASNTAGARYEQYF. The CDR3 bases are TGTGCCAGCAATACAGCGGGAGCGAGGTACGAGCAGTACTTC.

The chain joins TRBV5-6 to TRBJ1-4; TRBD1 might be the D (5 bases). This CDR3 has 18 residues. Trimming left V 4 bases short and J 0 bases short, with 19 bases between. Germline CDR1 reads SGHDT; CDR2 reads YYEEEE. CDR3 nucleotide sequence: TGTGCCAGCAGCCTCCGAGGGGTGATGGGGGCAACTAATGAAAAACTGTTTTTT. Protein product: CASSLRGVMGATNEKLFF.

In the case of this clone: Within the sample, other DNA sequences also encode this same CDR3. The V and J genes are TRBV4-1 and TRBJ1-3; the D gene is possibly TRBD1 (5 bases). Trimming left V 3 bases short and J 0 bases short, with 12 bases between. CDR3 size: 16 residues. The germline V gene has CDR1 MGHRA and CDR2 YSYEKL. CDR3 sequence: CASSHRDLSSGNTIYF. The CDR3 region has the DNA TGCGCCAGCAGCCACAGGGACTTAAGCTCTGGAAACACCATATATTTT.

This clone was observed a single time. Here the CDR3 DNA reads TGTGCCAGCAGCCAAGGGGTCGGACGGGGCTATGGCTACACCTTC. Encoded protein: CASSQGVGRGYGYTF. The chain uses TRBV14 and TRBJ1-2; D unresolved. The V and J ends lost 1 base and 4 bases respectively, with 13 bases between them. The CDR3 extends over 15 amino acids. Germline V gives CDR1 SGHDN, CDR2 FVKESK.

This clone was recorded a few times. CDR3: CASRSGTGLNIQYF. DNA for the CDR3: TGTGCCAGCAGATCCGGGACAGGGTTAAACATTCAGTACTTC. The rearrangement links TRBV27 to TRBJ2-4; 9 bases align to TRBD1. Germline assignment: CDR1 MNHEY and CDR2 SMNVEV (reference sequence). V shed 6 bases, J shed 6 bases, and the junction held 6 bases outside the gene matches. The CDR3 extends over 14 amino acids.

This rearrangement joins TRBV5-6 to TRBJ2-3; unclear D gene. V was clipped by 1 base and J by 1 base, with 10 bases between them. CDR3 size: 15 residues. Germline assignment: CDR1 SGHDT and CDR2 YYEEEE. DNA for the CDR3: TGTGCCAGCAGCTTGCTAGGAAGAGGCACAGATACGCAGTATTTT. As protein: CASSLLGRGTDTQYF.

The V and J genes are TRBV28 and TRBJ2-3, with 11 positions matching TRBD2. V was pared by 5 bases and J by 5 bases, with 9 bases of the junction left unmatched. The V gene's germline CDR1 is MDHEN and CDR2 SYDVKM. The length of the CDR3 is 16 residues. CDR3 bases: TGTGCCAGCAGTCTAATAGCGGGAGGGCCGGGAGATACGCAGTATTTT. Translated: CASSLIAGGPGDTQYF. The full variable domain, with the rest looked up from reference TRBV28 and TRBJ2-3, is DVKVTQSSRYLVKRTGEKVFLECVQDMDHENMFWYRQDPGLGLRLIYFSYDVKMKEKGDIPEGYSVSREKKERFSLILESASTNQTSMYLCASSLIAGGPGDTQYFGPGTRLTVL.

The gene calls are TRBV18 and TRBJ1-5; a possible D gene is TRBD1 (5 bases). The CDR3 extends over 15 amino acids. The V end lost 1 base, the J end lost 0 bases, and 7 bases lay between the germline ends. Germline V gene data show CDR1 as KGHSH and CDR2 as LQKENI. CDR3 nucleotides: TGTGCCAGCTCACCACGGGGGAGTAGCAATCAGCCCCAGCATTTT. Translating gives CASSPRGSSNQPQHF.

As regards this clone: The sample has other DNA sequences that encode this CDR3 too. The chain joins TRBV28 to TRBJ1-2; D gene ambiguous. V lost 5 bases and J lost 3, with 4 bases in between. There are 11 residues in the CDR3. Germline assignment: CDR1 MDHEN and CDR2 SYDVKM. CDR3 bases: TGTGCCAGCAGTAATGACTATGGCTACACCTTC. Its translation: CASSNDYGYTF.

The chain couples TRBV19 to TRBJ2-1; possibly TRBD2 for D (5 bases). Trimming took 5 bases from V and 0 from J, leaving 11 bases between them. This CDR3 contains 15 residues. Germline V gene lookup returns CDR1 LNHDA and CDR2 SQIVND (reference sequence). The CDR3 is CASSLGLNSYNEQFF. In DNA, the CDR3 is TGTGCCAGTAGTCTCGGACTCAACTCCTACAATGAGCAGTTCTTC. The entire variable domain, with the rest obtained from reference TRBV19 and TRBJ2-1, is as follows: DGGITQSPKYLFRKEGQNVTLSCEQNLNHDAMYWYRQDPGQGLRLIYYSQIVNDFQKGDIAEGYSVSREKKESFPLTVTSAQKNPTAFYLCASSLGLNSYNEQFFGPGTRLTVL.

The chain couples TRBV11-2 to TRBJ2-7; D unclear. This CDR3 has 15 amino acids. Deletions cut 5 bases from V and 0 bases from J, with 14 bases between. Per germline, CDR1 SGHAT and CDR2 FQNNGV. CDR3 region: CASSPLVRTSYEQYF. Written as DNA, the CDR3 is TGTGCCAGCAGCCCTCTGGTCCGGACCTCCTACGAGCAGTACTTC. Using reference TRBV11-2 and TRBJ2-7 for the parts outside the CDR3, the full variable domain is EAGVAQSPRYKIIEKRQSVAFWCNPISGHATLYWYQQILGQGPKLLIQFQNNGVVDDSQLPKDRFSAERLKGVDSTLKIQPAKLEDSAVYLCASSPLVRTSYEQYFGPGTRLTVT.

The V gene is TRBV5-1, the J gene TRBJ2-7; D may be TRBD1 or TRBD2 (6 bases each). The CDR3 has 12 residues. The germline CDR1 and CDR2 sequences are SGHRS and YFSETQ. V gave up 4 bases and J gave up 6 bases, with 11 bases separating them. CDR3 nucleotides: TGCGCCAGCAGCCCGGGGGCGGGCGAGCAGTACTTC. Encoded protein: CASSPGAGEQYF.

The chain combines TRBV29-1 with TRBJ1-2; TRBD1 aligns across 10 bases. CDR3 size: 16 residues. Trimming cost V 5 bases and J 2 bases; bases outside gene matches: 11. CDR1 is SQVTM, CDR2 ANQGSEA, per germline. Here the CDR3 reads CSVTSGDRGINYGYTF. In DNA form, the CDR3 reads TGCAGCGTTACTAGTGGGGACAGGGGCATAAACTATGGCTACACCTTC. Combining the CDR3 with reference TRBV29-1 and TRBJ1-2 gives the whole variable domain SAVISQKPSRDICQRGTSLTIQCQVDSQVTMMFWYRQQPGQSLTLIATANQGSEATYESGFVIDKFPISRPNLTFSTLTVSNMSPEDSSIYLCSVTSGDRGINYGYTFGSGTRLTVV.

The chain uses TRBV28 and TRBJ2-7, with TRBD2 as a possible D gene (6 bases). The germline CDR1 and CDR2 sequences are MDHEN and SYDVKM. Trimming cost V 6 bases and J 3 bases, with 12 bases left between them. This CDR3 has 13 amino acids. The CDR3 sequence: CASRRDSHYEQYF. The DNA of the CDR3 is TGTGCCAGCAGACGGGACTCTCACTACGAGCAGTACTTC.

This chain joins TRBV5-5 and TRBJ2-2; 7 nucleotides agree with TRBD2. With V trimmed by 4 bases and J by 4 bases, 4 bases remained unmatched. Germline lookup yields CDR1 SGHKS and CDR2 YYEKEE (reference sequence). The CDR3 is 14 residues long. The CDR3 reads CASSTGLSTGELFF. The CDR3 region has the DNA TGTGCCAGCAGCACGGGACTATCCACCGGGGAGCTGTTTTTT.

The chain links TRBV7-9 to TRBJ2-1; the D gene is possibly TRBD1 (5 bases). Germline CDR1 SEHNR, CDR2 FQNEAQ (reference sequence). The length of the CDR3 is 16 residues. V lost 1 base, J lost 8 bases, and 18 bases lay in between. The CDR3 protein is CASSLVGGQGSYEQFF. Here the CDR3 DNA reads TGTGCCAGCAGCTTAGTTGGTGGGCAGGGTTCATATGAGCAGTTCTTC.

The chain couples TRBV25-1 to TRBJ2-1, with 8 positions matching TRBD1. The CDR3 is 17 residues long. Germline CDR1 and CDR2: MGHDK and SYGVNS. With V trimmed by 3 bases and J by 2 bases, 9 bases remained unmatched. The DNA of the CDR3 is TGTGCCAGCAGTGACACCAGGGGGCCTATGGCCTACAATGAGCAGTTCTTC. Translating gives CASSDTRGPMAYNEQFF.

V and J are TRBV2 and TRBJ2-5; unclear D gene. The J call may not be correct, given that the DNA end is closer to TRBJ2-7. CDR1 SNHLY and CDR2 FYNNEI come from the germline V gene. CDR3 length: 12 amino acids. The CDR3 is CASSVLGYEQYF. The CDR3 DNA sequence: TGTGCCAGCAGTGTCTTGGGATACGAGCAGTACTTC.

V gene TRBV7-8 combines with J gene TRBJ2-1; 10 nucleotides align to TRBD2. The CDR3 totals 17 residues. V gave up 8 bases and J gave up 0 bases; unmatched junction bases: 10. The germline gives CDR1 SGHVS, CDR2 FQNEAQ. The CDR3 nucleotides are TGTGCCAGCTTGGGGGCTAGCGGGAGCGGCTCCTACAATGAGCAGTTCTTC. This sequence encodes CASLGASGSGSYNEQFF.

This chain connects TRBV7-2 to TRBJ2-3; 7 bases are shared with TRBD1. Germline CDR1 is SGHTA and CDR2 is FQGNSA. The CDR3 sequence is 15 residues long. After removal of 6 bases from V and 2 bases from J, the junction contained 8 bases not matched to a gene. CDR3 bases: TGTGCCAGCAGGTTTCAGAGGGGGCTCACAGATACGCAGTATTTT. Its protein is CASRFQRGLTDTQYF.

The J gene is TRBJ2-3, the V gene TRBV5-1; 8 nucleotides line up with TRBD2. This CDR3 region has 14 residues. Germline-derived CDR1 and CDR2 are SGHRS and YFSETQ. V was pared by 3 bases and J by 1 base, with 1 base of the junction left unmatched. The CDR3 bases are TGCGCCAGCAGCTCGACTAGCGGCACAGATACGCAGTATTTT. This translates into CASSSTSGTDTQYF.